The rows below give T cell receptor beta chains drawn from one sample of a study of blood T cell repertoires in COVID-19. Generated by immunoSEQ multiplex PCR, the TCRdb table keeps only in-frame clones and is missing some. The sample includes 220,000 or so clones, under 90% of them seen just once. The sequenced material came from peripheral blood. The receptors shown here come from an older woman who had recovered from COVID-19. CDR3s include the opening cysteine and the closing phenylalanine or tryptophan. Each record gives: D gene, clone size, J gene, V gene, CDR3 DNA, CDR3 protein. A D gene is named only where the DNA matches it firmly. Part of the rows lack a size; the others show once, few, many or a class for expanded clones.

D: TRBD1
size: once
J: TRBJ1-2
V: TRBV5-1
DNA: TGCGCCAGCAGCTTACAGGGGCCTAACTATGGCTACACCTTC
CDR3: CASSLQGPNYGYTF

D: TRBD1
size: .
J: TRBJ1-5
V: TRBV30
DNA: TGTGCCTGGAGTGAAGGAGGGGGCACTCAGCCCCAGCATTTT
CDR3: CAWSEGGGTQPQHF

D: TRBD2
size: .
J: TRBJ2-1
V: TRBV5-5
DNA: TGTGCCAGCAGCTTGTTCCCAGCGGGGGTTTCCTACAATGAGCAGTTCTTC
CDR3: CASSLFPAGVSYNEQFF

D: TRBD1
size: .
J: TRBJ1-2
V: TRBV7-2
DNA: TGTGCCAGCAGCTTCCTGGACAGGGTTATAGATGGCTACACCTTC
CDR3: CASSFLDRVIDGYTF

D: .
size: few
J: TRBJ2-7
V: TRBV19
DNA: TGTGCCAGTAGTCCCCAGGGTCAGGACGAGCAGTACTTC
CDR3: CASSPQGQDEQYF

D: .
size: .
J: TRBJ1-1
V: TRBV7-3
DNA: TGTGCCAGCAGCTTAAGCGCAGGGAGGGAAGCTTTCTTT
CDR3: CASSLSAGREAFF

D: TRBD1
size: .
J: TRBJ2-1
V: TRBV19
DNA: TGTGCCAGTAGTTTACCGGGACAGGGTGGCAATGAGCAGTTCTTC
CDR3: CASSLPGQGGNEQFF

D: .
size: .
J: TRBJ1-3
V: TRBV9
DNA: TGTGCCAGCAGCTTTCAGGGGTCAGGAAACACCATATATTTT
CDR3: CASSFQGSGNTIYF

D: .
size: .
J: TRBJ2-7
V: TRBV5-1
DNA: TGCGCCAGCAGGATATCGGGGGTTGATGAGCAGTACTTC
CDR3: CASRISGVDEQYF

D: .
size: .
J: TRBJ2-2
V: TRBV2
DNA: TGTGCCAGCAGTGATAGCCGCACCGGGGAGCTGTTTTTT
CDR3: CASSDSRTGELFF

D: TRBD2
size: .
J: TRBJ2-1
V: TRBV11-2
DNA: TGTGCCAGCAGCGAACCGGGACTAGCGGTGGGGGCCTACAATGAGCAGTTCTTC
CDR3: CASSEPGLAVGAYNEQFF

D: TRBD2
size: .
J: TRBJ2-1
V: TRBV11-2
DNA: TGTGCCAGCAGCTCAATAGCGGGGGAGCAGTTCTTC
CDR3: CASSSIAGEQFF

D: TRBD1
size: .
J: TRBJ1-2
V: TRBV18
DNA: TGTGCCAGCTCACCCCGCCGGGACAGTAGGCCCTATGGCTACACCTTC
CDR3: CASSPRRDSRPYGYTF

D: .
size: .
J: TRBJ1-5
V: TRBV10-3
DNA: TGTGCCATCAGTGAGACAGAAGATAGCAATCAGCCCCAGCATTTT
CDR3: CAISETEDSNQPQHF

D: TRBD2
size: .
J: TRBJ2-3
V: TRBV10-1
DNA: TGCGCCAGCAGTGGAGGACTAGCGGGGGGGAGACGGCCCACAGATACGCAGTATTTT
CDR3: CASSGGLAGGRRPTDTQYF

D: .
size: .
J: TRBJ2-5
V: TRBV20-1
DNA: TGCAGTGCTAGTTCGGGGGAGGAGACCCAGTACTTC
CDR3: CSASSGEETQYF

D: .
size: .
J: TRBJ1-1
V: TRBV6-4
DNA: TGTGCCAGCAGGGTGACAGAACGAAACACTGAAGCTTTCTTT
CDR3: CASRVTERNTEAFF

D: TRBD1
size: .
J: TRBJ1-2
V: TRBV10-3
DNA: TGTGCCATCAGTGAGAGGGGACAGGGGAGCTATGGCTACACCTTC
CDR3: CAISERGQGSYGYTF

D: .
size: few
J: TRBJ1-1
V: TRBV6-5
DNA: TGTGCCAGCAGGGAGGAGGGGCCAACGGTAGTAGCTTTCTTT
CDR3: CASREEGPTVVAFF

D: TRBD1
size: .
J: TRBJ1-4
V: TRBV19
DNA: TGTGCCAGTAGGCCCAGGGGGCTGGATGAAAAACTGTTTTTT
CDR3: CASRPRGLDEKLFF

D: TRBD1
size: few
J: TRBJ1-5
V: TRBV19
DNA: TGTGCCAGTAGTGTCGACAGGGGGCTCAATCAGCCCCAGCATTTT
CDR3: CASSVDRGLNQPQHF

D: TRBD1
size: .
J: TRBJ2-7
V: TRBV6-5
DNA: TGTGCCAGCAGGCCGGGACAGGAGGCCCCCTACGAGCAGTACTTC
CDR3: CASRPGQEAPYEQYF

D: TRBD1
size: .
J: TRBJ1-2
V: TRBV6-1
DNA: TGTGCCAGCAGTGAAGCGGGGTTCGTTCCAGGGGGCTATGGCTACACCTTC
CDR3: CASSEAGFVPGGYGYTF

D: .
size: once
J: TRBJ2-4
V: TRBV21-1
DNA: TGTGCCAGCAGCAAAAAAATCCCCCGCCCTGCGTACTTAGCCAAAAACATTCAGTACTTC
CDR3: CASSKKIPRPAYLAKNIQYF

D: .
size: .
J: TRBJ2-5
V: TRBV12-5
DNA: TGTGCTAGTGGTTTAAGTAGAATGGAGACCCAGTACTTC
CDR3: CASGLSRMETQYF

D: .
size: .
J: TRBJ2-7
V: TRBV24-1
DNA: TGTGCCAGAGGTCCTCGTGGGGGGGCAGGCGAGCAGTACTTC
CDR3: CARGPRGGAGEQYF

D: .
size: .
J: TRBJ2-3
V: TRBV27
DNA: TGTGCCAGCAGTTTCAAGACTAGCACAGATACGCAGTATTTT
CDR3: CASSFKTSTDTQYF

D: .
size: .
J: TRBJ1-2
V: TRBV6-5
DNA: TGTGCCAGCAGTCCGCGGGAGGTGGATGGCTACACCTTC
CDR3: CASSPREVDGYTF

D: .
size: .
J: TRBJ1-5
V: TRBV5-6
DNA: TGTGCCAGCAGCGTACAGGGTAGCAATCAGCCCCAGCATTTT
CDR3: CASSVQGSNQPQHF

D: .
size: many
J: TRBJ2-7
V: TRBV6-2/TRBV6-3
DNA: TGTGCCAGCAGCCAAACTAGAACCTACGAGCAGTACTTC
CDR3: CASSQTRTYEQYF

D: TRBD1
size: .
J: TRBJ2-4
V: TRBV4-1
DNA: TGCGCCAGCAGCCAAGGGCTCAGGGGGATGGGAAACATTCAGTACTTC
CDR3: CASSQGLRGMGNIQYF

D: .
size: .
J: TRBJ1-6
V: TRBV27
DNA: TGTGCCAGCAGACCCACAGGGTCTTTCCTTTCACCCCTCCACTTT
CDR3: CASRPTGSFLSPLHF

D: TRBD2
size: .
J: TRBJ2-7
V: TRBV5-1
DNA: TGCGCCAGCAGCCTTGGACCATCTAGCGGCTACGAGCAGTACTTC
CDR3: CASSLGPSSGYEQYF

D: .
size: .
J: TRBJ1-4
V: TRBV4-2
DNA: TGTGCCAGCAGCCCAGGGGTGGGTAATGAAAAACTGTTTTTT
CDR3: CASSPGVGNEKLFF

D: .
size: .
J: TRBJ1-5
V: TRBV2
DNA: TGTGCCAGCAGTGGGGACATCGGATATCAGCCCCAGCATTTT
CDR3: CASSGDIGYQPQHF

D: TRBD2
size: .
J: TRBJ2-1
V: TRBV27
DNA: TGTGCCAGCACCAAACTAGCGGGGGGAGGTAATGAGCAGTTCTTC
CDR3: CASTKLAGGGNEQFF

D: .
size: .
J: TRBJ2-7
V: TRBV5-4
DNA: TGTGCCAGCAGCTTTAAACAGCCTCCCAACGAGCAGTACTTC
CDR3: CASSFKQPPNEQYF

D: TRBD1
size: .
J: TRBJ1-2
V: TRBV6-1
DNA: TGTGCCAGCAGCGAAGCCCTTCAGGGGGAGGACGGCTACACCTTC
CDR3: CASSEALQGEDGYTF

D: .
size: .
J: TRBJ1-6
V: TRBV9
DNA: TGTGCCAGCAGCCCACGGAGAGATAATTCACCCCTCCACTTT
CDR3: CASSPRRDNSPLHF